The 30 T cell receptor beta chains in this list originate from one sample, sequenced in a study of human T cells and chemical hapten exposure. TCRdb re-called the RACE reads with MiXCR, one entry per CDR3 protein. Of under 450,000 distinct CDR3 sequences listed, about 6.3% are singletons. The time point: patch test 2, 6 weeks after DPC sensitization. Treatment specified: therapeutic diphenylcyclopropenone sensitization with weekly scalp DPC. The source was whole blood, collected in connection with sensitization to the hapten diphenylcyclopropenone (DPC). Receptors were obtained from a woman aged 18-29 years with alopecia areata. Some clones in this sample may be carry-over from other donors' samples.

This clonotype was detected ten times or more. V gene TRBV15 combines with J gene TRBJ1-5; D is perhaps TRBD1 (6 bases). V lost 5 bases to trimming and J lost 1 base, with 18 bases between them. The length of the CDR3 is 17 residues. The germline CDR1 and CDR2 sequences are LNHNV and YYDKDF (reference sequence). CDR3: CATSVRFRGRSNQPQHF. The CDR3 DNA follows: TGTGCCACCAGCGTCCGATTTCGGGGGCGAAGCAATCAGCCCCAGCATTTT. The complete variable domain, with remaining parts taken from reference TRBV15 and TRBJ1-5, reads DAMVIQNPRYQVTQFGKPVTLSCSQTLNHNVMYWYQQKSSQAPKLLFHYYDKDFNNEADTPDNFQSRRPNTSFCFLDIRSPGLGDTAMYLCATSVRFRGRSNQPQHFGDGTRLSIL.

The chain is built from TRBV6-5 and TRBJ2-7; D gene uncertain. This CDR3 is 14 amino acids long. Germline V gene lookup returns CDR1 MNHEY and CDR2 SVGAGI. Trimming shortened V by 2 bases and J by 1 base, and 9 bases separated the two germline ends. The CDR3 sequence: CASSYKGHSYEQYF. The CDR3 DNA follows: TGTGCCAGCAGTTACAAAGGGCATTCCTACGAGCAGTACTTC.

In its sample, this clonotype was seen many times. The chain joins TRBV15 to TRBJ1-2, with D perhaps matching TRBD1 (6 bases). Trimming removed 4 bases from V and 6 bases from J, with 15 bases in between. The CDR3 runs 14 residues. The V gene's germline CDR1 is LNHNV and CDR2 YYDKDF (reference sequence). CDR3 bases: TGTGCCACCAGCAAGTCTCTTTCAGGGGATGGCTACACCTTC. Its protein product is CATSKSLSGDGYTF. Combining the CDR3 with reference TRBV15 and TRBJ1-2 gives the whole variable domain DAMVIQNPRYQVTQFGKPVTLSCSQTLNHNVMYWYQQKSSQAPKLLFHYYDKDFNNEADTPDNFQSRRPNTSFCFLDIRSPGLGDTAMYLCATSKSLSGDGYTFGSGTRLTVV.

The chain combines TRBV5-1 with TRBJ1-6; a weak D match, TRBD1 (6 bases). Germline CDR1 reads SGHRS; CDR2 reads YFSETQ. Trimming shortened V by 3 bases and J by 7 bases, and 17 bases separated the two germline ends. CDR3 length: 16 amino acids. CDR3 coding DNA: TGCGCCAGCAGCTACTTGGGGGGACAAAAAAATTCACCCCTCCACTTT. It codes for CASSYLGGQKNSPLHF.

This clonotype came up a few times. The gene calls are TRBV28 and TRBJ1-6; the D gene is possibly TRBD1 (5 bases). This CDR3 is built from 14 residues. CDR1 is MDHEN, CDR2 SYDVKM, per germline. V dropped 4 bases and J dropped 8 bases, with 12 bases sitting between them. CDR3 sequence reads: CASSYRDRHSPLHF. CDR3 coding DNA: TGTGCCAGCAGTTACCGGGACCGACATTCACCCCTCCACTTT.

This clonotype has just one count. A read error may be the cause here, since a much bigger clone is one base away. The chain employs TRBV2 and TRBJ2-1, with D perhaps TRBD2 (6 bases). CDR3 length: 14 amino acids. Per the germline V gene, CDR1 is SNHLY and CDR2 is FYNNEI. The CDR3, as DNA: TGTGCCGGCAGGGACTCGGACGTTCCTAATGAGCAGTTCTTC. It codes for CAGRDSDVPNEQFF.

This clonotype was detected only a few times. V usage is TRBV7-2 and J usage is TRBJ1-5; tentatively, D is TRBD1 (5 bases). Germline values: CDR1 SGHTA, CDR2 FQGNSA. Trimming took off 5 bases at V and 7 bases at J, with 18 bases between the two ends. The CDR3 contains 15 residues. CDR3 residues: CASSPDEGNRQPQHF. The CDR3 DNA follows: TGTGCCAGCAGCCCAGACGAGGGGAACAGACAGCCCCAGCATTTT.

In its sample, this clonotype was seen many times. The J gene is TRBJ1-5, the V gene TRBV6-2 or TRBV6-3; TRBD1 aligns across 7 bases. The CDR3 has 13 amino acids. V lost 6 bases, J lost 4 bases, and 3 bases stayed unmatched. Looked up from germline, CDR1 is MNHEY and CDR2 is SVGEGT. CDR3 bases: TGTGCCAGCAGACGACAGGGAAATCAGCCCCAGCATTTT. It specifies CASRRQGNQPQHF.

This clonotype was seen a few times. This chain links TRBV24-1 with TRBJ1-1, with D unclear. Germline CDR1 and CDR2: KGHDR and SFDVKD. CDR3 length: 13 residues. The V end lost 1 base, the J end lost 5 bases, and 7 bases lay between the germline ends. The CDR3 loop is CATSDFQGTEAFF. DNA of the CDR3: TGTGCCACCAGTGATTTTCAAGGGACTGAAGCTTTCTTT.

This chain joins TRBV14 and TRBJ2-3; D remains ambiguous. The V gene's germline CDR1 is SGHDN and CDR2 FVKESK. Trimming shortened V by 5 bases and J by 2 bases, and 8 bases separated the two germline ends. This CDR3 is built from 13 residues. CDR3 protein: CASSKQSTDTQYF. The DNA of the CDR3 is TGTGCCAGCAGCAAACAATCCACAGATACGCAGTATTTT.

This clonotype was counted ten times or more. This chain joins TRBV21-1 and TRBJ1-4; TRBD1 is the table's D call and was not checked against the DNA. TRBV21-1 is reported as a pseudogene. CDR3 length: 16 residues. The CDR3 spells CASSKVGQGKNEKLFF. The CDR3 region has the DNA TGTGCCAGCAGCAAAGTGGGACAGGGGAAAAATGAAAAACTGTTTTTT.

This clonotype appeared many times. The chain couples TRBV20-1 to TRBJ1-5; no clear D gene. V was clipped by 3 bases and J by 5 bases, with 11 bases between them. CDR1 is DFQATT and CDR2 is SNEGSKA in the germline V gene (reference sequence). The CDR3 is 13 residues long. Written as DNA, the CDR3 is TGCAGTGCTAGTAGTGAAATTGATCAGCCCCAGCATTTT. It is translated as CSASSEIDQPQHF.

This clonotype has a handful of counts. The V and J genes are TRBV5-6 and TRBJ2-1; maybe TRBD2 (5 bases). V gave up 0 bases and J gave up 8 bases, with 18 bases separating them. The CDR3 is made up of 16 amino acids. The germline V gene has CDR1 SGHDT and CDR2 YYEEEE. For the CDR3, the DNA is TGTGCCAGCAGCTTGGCCACCAGACTAAAGGCGGATGAGCAGTTCTTC. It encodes CASSLATRLKADEQFF.

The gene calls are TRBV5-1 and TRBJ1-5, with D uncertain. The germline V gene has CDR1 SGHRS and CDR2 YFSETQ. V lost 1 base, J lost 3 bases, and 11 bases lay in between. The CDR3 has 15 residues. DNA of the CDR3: TGCGCCAGCAGCTTGACGGGCACCTTCAATCAGCCCCAGCATTTT. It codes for CASSLTGTFNQPQHF. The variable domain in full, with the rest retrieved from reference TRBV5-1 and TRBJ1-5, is KAGVTQTPRYLIKTRGQQVTLSCSPISGHRSVSWYQQTPGQGLQFLFEYFSETQRNKGNFPGRFSGRQFSNSRSEMNVSTLELGDSALYLCASSLTGTFNQPQHFGDGTRLSIL.

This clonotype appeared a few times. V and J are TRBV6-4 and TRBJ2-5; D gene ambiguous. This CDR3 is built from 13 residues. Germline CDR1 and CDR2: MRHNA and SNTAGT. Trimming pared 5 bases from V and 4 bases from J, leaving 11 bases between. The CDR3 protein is CASSTEWGETQYF. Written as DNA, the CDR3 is TGTGCCAGCAGTACAGAGTGGGGAGAGACCCAGTACTTC.

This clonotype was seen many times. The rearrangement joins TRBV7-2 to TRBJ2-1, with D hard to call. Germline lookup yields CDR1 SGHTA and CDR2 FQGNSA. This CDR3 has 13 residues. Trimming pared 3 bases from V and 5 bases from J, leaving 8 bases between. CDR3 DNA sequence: TGTGCCAGCAGCTTCGCTCTCAACAATGAGCAGTTCTTC. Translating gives CASSFALNNEQFF.

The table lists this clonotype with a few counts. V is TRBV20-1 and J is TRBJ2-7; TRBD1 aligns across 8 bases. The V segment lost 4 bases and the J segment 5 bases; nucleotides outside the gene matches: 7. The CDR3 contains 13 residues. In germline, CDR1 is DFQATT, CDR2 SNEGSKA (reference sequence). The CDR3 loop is CSAIQAGGDEQYF. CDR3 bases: TGCAGTGCTATCCAGGCAGGGGGCGACGAGCAGTACTTC.

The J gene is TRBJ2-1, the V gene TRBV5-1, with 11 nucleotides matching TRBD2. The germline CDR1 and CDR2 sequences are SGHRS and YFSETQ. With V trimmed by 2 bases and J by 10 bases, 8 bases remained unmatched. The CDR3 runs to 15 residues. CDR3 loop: CASSFSLAGGQEQFF. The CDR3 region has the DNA TGCGCCAGCAGCTTTTCGCTAGCGGGGGGCCAAGAGCAGTTCTTC.

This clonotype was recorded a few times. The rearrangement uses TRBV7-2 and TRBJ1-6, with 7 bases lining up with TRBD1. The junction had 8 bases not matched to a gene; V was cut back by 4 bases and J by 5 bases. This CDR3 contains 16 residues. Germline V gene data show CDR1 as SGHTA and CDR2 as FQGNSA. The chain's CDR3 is CASSSKQGRDNSPLHF. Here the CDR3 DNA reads TGTGCCAGCAGCTCAAAACAGGGGCGGGATAATTCACCCCTCCACTTT.

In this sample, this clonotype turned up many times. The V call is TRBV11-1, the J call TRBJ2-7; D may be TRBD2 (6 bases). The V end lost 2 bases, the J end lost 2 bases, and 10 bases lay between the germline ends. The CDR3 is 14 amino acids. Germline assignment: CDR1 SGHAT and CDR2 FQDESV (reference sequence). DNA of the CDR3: TGTGCCAGCAGCTTATCCGCGGGAACCTACGAGCAGTACTTC. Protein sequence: CASSLSAGTYEQYF.

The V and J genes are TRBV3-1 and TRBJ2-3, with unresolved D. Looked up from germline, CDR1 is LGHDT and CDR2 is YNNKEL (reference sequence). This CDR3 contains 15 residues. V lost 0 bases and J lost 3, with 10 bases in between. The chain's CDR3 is CASSQEQTWTDTQYF. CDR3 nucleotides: TGTGCCAGCAGCCAAGAACAGACTTGGACAGATACGCAGTATTTT.

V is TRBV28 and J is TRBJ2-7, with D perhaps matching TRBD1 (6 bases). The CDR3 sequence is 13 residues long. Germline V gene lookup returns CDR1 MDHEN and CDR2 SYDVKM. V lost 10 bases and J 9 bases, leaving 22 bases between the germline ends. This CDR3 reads CATYGAGAWGQYF. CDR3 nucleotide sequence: TGTGCCACCTACGGAGCAGGGGCTTGGGGGCAGTACTTC.

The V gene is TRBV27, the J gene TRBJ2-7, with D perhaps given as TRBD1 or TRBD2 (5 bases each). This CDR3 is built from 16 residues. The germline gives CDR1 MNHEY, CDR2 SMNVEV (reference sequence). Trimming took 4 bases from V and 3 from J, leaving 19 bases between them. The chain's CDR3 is CASSSLLGTENYEQYF. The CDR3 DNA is TGTGCCAGCAGTTCCCTCCTCGGGACCGAAAACTACGAGCAGTACTTC.

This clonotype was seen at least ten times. The CDR3 DNA follows: TGCAGTGCTAGAGATAGCCAGGGCCAGGAAAACATTCAGTACTTC. Translation gives CSARDSQGQENIQYF. J is TRBJ2-4 and V is TRBV20-1; a possible D gene is TRBD1 (5 bases). The V gene lost 0 bases and the J gene lost 5 bases, with 14 bases spanning the gap. This CDR3 has 15 amino acids. Looked up from germline, CDR1 is DFQATT and CDR2 is SNEGSKA (reference sequence).

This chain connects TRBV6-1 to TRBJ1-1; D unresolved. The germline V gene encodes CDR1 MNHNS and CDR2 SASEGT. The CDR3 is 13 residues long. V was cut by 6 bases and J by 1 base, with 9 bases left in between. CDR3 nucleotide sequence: TGTGCCAGCAGGAACGGCGGGAACACTGAAGCTTTCTTT. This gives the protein CASRNGGNTEAFF.

CDR3 in DNA: TGTGCCATCGGGAGGGACGGACTGGCGGGGACCCAGTACTTC. Amino acids: CAIGRDGLAGTQYF. This chain joins TRBV10-3 and TRBJ2-5, with 7 bases matching TRBD2. CDR3 length equals 14 residues. The V gene's germline CDR1 is ENHRY and CDR2 SYGVKD. The J segment lost 7 bases and the V segment lost 8 bases, leaving 13 bases of the junction unmatched.

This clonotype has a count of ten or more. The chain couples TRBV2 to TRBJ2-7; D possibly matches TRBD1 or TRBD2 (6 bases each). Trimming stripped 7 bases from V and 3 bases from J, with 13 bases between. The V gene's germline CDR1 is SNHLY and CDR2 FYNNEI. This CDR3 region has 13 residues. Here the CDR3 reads CASKGGTRYEQYF. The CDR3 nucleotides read TGTGCCAGCAAAGGGGGGACCCGCTACGAGCAGTACTTC.

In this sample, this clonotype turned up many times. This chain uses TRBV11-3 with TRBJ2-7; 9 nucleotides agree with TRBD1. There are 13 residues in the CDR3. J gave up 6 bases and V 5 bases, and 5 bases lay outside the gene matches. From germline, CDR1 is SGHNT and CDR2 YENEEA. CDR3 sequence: CASSLGTGREQYF. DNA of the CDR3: TGTGCCAGCAGCCTCGGGACAGGGCGCGAGCAGTACTTC.

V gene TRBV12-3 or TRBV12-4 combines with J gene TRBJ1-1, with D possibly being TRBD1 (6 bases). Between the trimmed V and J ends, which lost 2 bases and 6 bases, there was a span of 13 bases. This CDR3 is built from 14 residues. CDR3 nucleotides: TGTGCCAGCAGTTTAACCGAGAGGGGGGCTGAAGCTTTCTTT. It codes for CASSLTERGAEAFF.

The chain's CDR3 is CASSPNQGRVGKLFF. The DNA of the CDR3 is TGTGCCAGCAGCCCAAACCAGGGCAGGGTCGGAAAACTGTTTTTT. V gene TRBV25-1 combines with J gene TRBJ1-4, with D possibly matching TRBD1 (5 bases). V lost 6 bases, J lost 10 bases, and 21 bases lay in between. The CDR3 is made up of 15 amino acids. Germline CDR1 is MGHDK and CDR2 is SYGVNS.